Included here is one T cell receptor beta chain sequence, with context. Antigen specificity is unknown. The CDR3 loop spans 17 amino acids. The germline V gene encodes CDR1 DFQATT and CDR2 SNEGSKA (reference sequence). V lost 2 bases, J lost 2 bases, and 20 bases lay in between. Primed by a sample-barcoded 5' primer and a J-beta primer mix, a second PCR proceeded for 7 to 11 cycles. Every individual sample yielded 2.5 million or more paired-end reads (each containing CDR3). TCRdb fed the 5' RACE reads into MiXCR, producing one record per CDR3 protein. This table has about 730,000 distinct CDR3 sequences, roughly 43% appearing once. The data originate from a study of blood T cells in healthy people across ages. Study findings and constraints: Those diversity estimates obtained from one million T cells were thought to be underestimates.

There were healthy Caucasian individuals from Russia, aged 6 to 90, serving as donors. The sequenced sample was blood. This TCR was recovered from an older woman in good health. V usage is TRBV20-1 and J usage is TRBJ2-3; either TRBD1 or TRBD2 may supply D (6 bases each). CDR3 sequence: CSARSIGGTRNTDTQYF. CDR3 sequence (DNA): TGCAGTGCTAGATCAATAGGGGGGACGCGAAACACAGATACGCAGTATTTT.